Listed below are T cell receptor beta chains from one sample, sequenced in a study of shared clonotypes between healthy human individuals. Sequencing was performed with immunoSEQ multiplex PCR; in TCRdb, only in-frame clones are kept and a portion is missing. This table holds 2 million to 2.5 million clones, about 94% found once. Sequenced: naive CD4+ T cells sorted from blood. The source of these receptors is a young man in good health. The CDR3 runs from the conserved cysteine through the conserved F or W. A D gene is named only where the DNA matches it firmly. Where a row states a size, it is once, few, many or the class of an expanded clone; other rows omit it.

clone size,V gene,J gene,D gene,CDR3 protein,CDR3 DNA
-,TRBV11-2,TRBJ2-5,TRBD1,CASSFRDSQETQYF,TGTGCCAGCAGTTTCCGGGACAGTCAAGAGACCCAGTACTTC
-,TRBV2,TRBJ1-4,-,CASSGGRVGEKLFF,TGTGCCAGCAGTGGCGGCAGGGTCGGCGAAAAACTGTTTTTT
-,TRBV6-5,TRBJ2-7,-,CASSSGRDTGYEQYF,TGTGCCAGCAGTTCTGGGAGGGACACCGGATACGAGCAGTACTTC
-,TRBV2,TRBJ1-1,TRBD1,CASSRDRGSSTEAFF,TGTGCCAGCAGTCGGGACAGGGGGTCGAGCACTGAAGCTTTCTTT
-,TRBV5-1,TRBJ2-5,-,CASSTGTVQETQYF,TGCGCCAGCAGCACCGGGACTGTCCAAGAGACCCAGTACTTC
-,TRBV7-8,TRBJ1-4,TRBD1,CASSLGTGVNEKLFF,TGTGCCAGCAGCTTAGGGACAGGGGTTAATGAAAAACTGTTTTTT
-,TRBV5-6,TRBJ2-7,-,CASSLSREFSYEQYF,TGTGCCAGCAGCTTGTCTCGGGAGTTCTCCTACGAGCAGTACTTC
-,TRBV5-1,TRBJ1-6,-,CASSTAGLGNSPLHF,TGCGCCAGCAGCACCGCAGGGTTGGGTAATTCACCCCTCCACTTT
once,TRBV29-1,TRBJ2-7,-,CSVGQIQGSEQYF,TGCAGCGTTGGGCAGATCCAAGGGAGCGAGCAGTACTTC
-,TRBV18,TRBJ1-5,-,CASSQQINQPQHF,TGTGCCAGCTCCCAGCAGATCAATCAGCCCCAGCATTTT
-,TRBV28,TRBJ1-2,TRBD1,CASSFPTGGFGYTF,TGTGCCAGCAGTTTCCCGACAGGGGGCTTTGGCTACACCTTC
-,TRBV10-2,TRBJ2-7,-,CASSESPWFEQYF,TGCGCCAGCAGTGAGTCCCCCTGGTTCGAGCAGTACTTC
-,TRBV7-9,TRBJ1-3,-,CASSEAQGSSGNTIYF,TGTGCCAGCAGCGAAGCTCAGGGGAGCTCTGGAAACACCATATATTTT
-,TRBV6-1,TRBJ1-2,-,CASSEAPRDYGYTF,TGTGCCAGCAGTGAAGCCCCCCGGGACTATGGCTACACCTTC
-,TRBV6-1,TRBJ1-5,TRBD1,CASSVGTASNQPQHF,TGTGCCAGCAGTGTTGGGACAGCTAGCAATCAGCCCCAGCATTTT
-,TRBV5-4,TRBJ2-1,TRBD2,CASSLAPAGGYNEQFF,TGTGCCAGCAGCTTGGCTCCCGCGGGAGGCTACAATGAGCAGTTCTTC
-,TRBV6-1,TRBJ2-6,-,CASSGTTSLGANVLTF,TGTGCCAGCAGTGGGACAACCTCTCTCGGGGCCAACGTCCTGACTTTC
-,TRBV2,TRBJ1-6,-,CASRGSYNSPLHF,TGTGCCAGCCGCGGCTCCTATAATTCACCCCTCCACTTT